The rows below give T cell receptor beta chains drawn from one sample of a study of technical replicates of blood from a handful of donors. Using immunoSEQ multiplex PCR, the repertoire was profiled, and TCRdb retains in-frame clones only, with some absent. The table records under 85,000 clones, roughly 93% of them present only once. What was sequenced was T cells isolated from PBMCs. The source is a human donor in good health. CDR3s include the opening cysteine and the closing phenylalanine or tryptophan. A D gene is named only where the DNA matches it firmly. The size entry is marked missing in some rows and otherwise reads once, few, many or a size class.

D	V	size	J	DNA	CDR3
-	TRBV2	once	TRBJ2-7	TGTGCCAGCAGTGTACAGTCCCTCGAGCAGTACTTC	CASSVQSLEQYF
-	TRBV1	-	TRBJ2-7	TGCACCAGCAGCCAAGCCCCAGCGAGCTCCTACGAGCAGTACTTC	CTSSQAPASSYEQYF
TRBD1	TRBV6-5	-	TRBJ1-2	TGTGCCAGCACCATCGGACAGGACTATGGCTACACCTTC	CASTIGQDYGYTF
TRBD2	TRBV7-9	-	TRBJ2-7	TGTGCCAGCTCCTTCGAAACAGCGGGGCCTGCCTACGAGCAGTACTTC	CASSFETAGPAYEQYF
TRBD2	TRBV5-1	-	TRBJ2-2	TGCGCCAGCAGCTTGGTACTAGCGGGAGAAAGGGCCGGGGAGCTGTTTTTT	CASSLVLAGERAGELFF
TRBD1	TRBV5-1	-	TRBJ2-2	TGCGCCACCTACAGGGGATCGAACACCGGGGAGCTGTTTTTT	CATYRGSNTGELFF
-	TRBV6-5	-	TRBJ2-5	TGTGCCAGCAGTTACGTAAGACTAAGCCCGGAGGCCCAGTACTTC	CASSYVRLSPEAQYF
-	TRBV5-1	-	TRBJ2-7	TGCGCCAGCAGCTTCTCCGGACAAACCTACGAGCAGTACTTC	CASSFSGQTYEQYF
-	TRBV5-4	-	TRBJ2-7	TGTGCCAGCAGCTTGGGCACTACCGGTTCCTACGAGCAGTACTTC	CASSLGTTGSYEQYF
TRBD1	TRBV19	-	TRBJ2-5	TGTGCCAGTAGTAACCGACAGGGAGAGACCCAGTACTTC	CASSNRQGETQYF
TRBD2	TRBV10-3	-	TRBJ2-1	TGTGCCATCAGTGAAAGAACCACTAGCGGGACCCACAATGAGCAGTTCTTC	CAISERTTSGTHNEQFF
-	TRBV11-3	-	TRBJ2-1	TGTGCCAGCAGCTCCGGACTAGCAGGGGGGAATGAGCAGTTCTTC	CASSSGLAGGNEQFF
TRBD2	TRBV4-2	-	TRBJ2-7	TGTGCCAGCAGCCCCCCGATAAGTAATAGCGGGAGGGCCCGGGAGCAGTACTTC	CASSPPISNSGRAREQYF
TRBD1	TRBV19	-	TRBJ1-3	TGTGCCAGTAGTATGTCAGGGGGCTTGGTCTCTGGAAACACCATATATTTT	CASSMSGGLVSGNTIYF
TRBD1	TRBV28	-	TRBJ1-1	TGTGCCAGCAGTTCCGGACAGGGTCCCACTGAAGCTTTCTTT	CASSSGQGPTEAFF
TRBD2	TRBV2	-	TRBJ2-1	TGTGCCAGCAGTGATATATTTGGACTAGCGGGTGCGAGCTCCTACAATGAGCAGTTCTTC	CASSDIFGLAGASSYNEQFF
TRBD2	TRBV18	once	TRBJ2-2	TGTGCCAGCTCTCCTACTAGCGGGGGAGTCACCGGGGAGCTGTTTTTT	CASSPTSGGVTGELFF
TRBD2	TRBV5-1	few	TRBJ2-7	TGCGCCAGCAACCCGGGACTAGCGGAGTACGAGCAGTACTTC	CASNPGLAEYEQYF
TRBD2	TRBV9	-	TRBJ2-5	TGTGCCAGCAGCTCCGGGACTAGCGGAGCTTGGGGTACCCAGTACTTC	CASSSGTSGAWGTQYF
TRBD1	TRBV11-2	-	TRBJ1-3	TGTGCCAGCAGCTTATATGGACAGGGGAGGAAATCTGGAAACACCATATATTTT	CASSLYGQGRKSGNTIYF
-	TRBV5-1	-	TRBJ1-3	TGCGCCAGCAGCTTGTCAGGGGCTGGAAACACCATATATTTT	CASSLSGAGNTIYF
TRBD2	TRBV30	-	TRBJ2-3	TGTGCCTGGAGTGCGGGACTAAAAGATACGCAGTATTTT	CAWSAGLKDTQYF